The TCR beta chain under discussion was sequenced for a study of T cell changes during pregnancy in multiple sclerosis. There are 15 residues in the CDR3. Germline CDR1 is SNHLY and CDR2 is FYNNEI. The trim removed 6 bases at V and 5 bases at J, leaving 5 bases unmatched. Sequencing used immunoSEQ multiplex PCR; TCRdb keeps in-frame clones, though not all of them. The sample consists of tens of thousands of clones, around 89% of them appearing once. This chain links TRBV2 with TRBJ2-1; 12 bases are shared with TRBD2. The receptor was derived from a female donor in good health, enrolled as a control in a pregnancy study. This material consisted of peripheral blood, taken in the first trimester of pregnancy. The DNA of the CDR3 is TGTGCCAGCAGCGGTCTAGCGGGGGGGGACAATGAGCAGTTCTTC. This gives the protein CASSGLAGGDNEQFF.